Each of the 8 T cell receptor beta chains below was sequenced from the same sample in a study of blood T cells in healthy people across ages. A second PCR of 7 to 11 cycles used a sample-barcoded 5' primer and a J-beta primer mix. TCRdb processed the 5' RACE reads anew with MiXCR; each CDR3 protein has one entry. This table has about 780,000 distinct CDR3 sequences, 62% appearing once. Sequenced input: blood. The receptors were gathered from a man aged 25-40 years in good health.

This clonotype was observed a handful of times. The V call is TRBV7-2, the J call TRBJ2-7; D not certain. Per germline, CDR1 SGHTA and CDR2 FQGNSA. The CDR3 is 13 residues long. V shed 1 base and J shed 6 bases, with 10 bases lying between them. The DNA of the CDR3 is TGTGCCAGCAGCTTAGGGTCCAGTCGCGAGCAGTACTTC. Translation: CASSLGSSREQYF.

The rearrangement joins TRBV2 to TRBJ2-3, with D perhaps matching TRBD2 (5 bases). The germline V gene encodes CDR1 SNHLY and CDR2 FYNNEI. The CDR3 consists of 14 residues. Trimming shortened V by 5 bases and J by 0 bases, and 9 bases separated the two germline ends. CDR3 protein: CASSTEASTDTQYF. DNA of the CDR3: TGTGCCAGCAGTACGGAGGCTAGCACAGATACGCAGTATTTT.

In its sample, this clonotype was seen a few times. The chain joins TRBV24-1 to TRBJ2-1, with D perhaps assigned TRBD1 or TRBD2 (5 bases each). The CDR3 length is 14 residues. From germline, CDR1 is KGHDR and CDR2 SFDVKD. Trimming took off 4 bases at V and 11 bases at J, with 17 bases between the two ends. The CDR3 DNA follows: TGTGCCACCAGTGACCCTGGGAACTTGGGACAGCAGTTCTTC. This codes for CATSDPGNLGQQFF.

The chain has TRBV6-2 or TRBV6-3 and TRBJ1-2, with TRBD1 identical over 8 bases. Germline V CDR1 and CDR2: MNHEY, SVGEGT. The J segment lost 2 bases and the V segment lost 5 bases, leaving 7 bases of the junction unmatched. This CDR3 is built from 15 residues. Here the CDR3 reads CASSARQGPNYGYTF. For the CDR3, the DNA is TGTGCCAGCAGTGCCCGACAGGGGCCCAACTATGGCTACACCTTC.

The chain employs TRBV18 and TRBJ2-5; a weak D match, TRBD1 (8 bases). This CDR3 contains 15 residues. Trimming left V 0 bases short and J 4 bases short, with 12 bases between. Germline loops: CDR1 KGHSH, CDR2 LQKENI. CDR3 sequence (DNA): TGTGCCAGCTCACCACCGAGCGGGACAGGAGAGACCCAGTACTTC. Residues: CASSPPSGTGETQYF.

The chain carries TRBV13 and TRBJ2-1; the match to TRBD1 covers 8 bases. Germline V lookup: CDR1 PRHDT, CDR2 FYEKMQ (reference sequence). This CDR3 has 17 residues. The V segment lost 3 bases and the J segment 2 bases; nucleotides outside the gene matches: 9. This CDR3 reads CASSFYQTGDTYNEQFF. The CDR3 coding sequence is TGTGCCAGCAGCTTCTACCAGACAGGGGATACCTACAATGAGCAGTTCTTC. The whole variable domain, filled in from reference TRBV13 and TRBJ2-1, reads AAGVIQSPRHLIKEKRETATLKCYPIPRHDTVYWYQQGPGQDPQFLISFYEKMQSDKGSIPDRFSAQQFSDYHSELNMSSLELGDSALYFCASSFYQTGDTYNEQFFGPGTRLTVL.

The CDR3 DNA is TGTGCCAGCAGCTTCAGGGAGGGCACTGAAGCTTTCTTT. Protein product: CASSFREGTEAFF. This chain joins TRBV7-2 and TRBJ1-1; tentatively, D is TRBD1 (5 bases). V lost 3 bases and J 4 bases, leaving 9 bases between the germline ends. This CDR3 is built from 13 residues. CDR1 is SGHTA, CDR2 FQGNSA, per germline.

This clonotype was observed at least ten times. One junction end does not reproduce the germline sequence, and a read error may be involved. The rearrangement uses TRBV4-3 and TRBJ1-2, with 10 bases identical to TRBD1. Per the germline V gene, CDR1 is LGHNA and CDR2 is YSLEER. CDR3 length equals 14 residues. The CDR3 loop is CASSQGQGGYGYTF. DNA of the CDR3: TGTGCCAGCAGCCAAGGACAGGGGGGCTATGGCTACACCTTC.